A single T cell receptor beta chain is shown here with its context. The data originate from a study of T cells in Graves' hyperthyroidism and ophthalmopathy. Study-wide background: It was at initial diagnosis, before any treatment, that peripheral blood was collected.

RNA transcripts served as the template for amplifying TCR beta CDR3 regions. When the TCR CDR3 underwent first-round RT-PCR, the HTBI primer set was used. TCRdb independently ran MiXCR on the multiplex PCR reads; one entry per CDR3 protein. The table shows 600,000 to 900,000 distinct CDR3 sequences, with around 17% occurring only once. The CDR3 consists of 13 residues. Germline V gene lookup returns CDR1 LNHNV and CDR2 YYDKDF (reference sequence). V shed 6 bases, J shed 9 bases, and the junction held 5 bases outside the gene matches. Clinical symptoms, serum thyroxine, TRAb, thyroid ultrasound and orbital computed tomography established diagnosis.

The sequencing input was blood. The TCR was taken from a man younger than 35 with Graves' hyperthyroidism. J is TRBJ2-1 and V is TRBV15, with 10 bases identical to TRBD2. CDR3 sequence: CATSSGTSVEQFF. CDR3 nucleotides: TGTGCCACCAGTTCCGGGACTAGCGTTGAGCAGTTCTTC.